These 7 T cell receptor beta chains were all obtained from the same sample, sequenced in a study of cytomegalovirus exposure and HLA in healthy donors. Vbeta (60) and Jbeta (13) primers were used in the PCR. Profiling relied on immunoSEQ multiplex PCR, and the TCRdb table lists in-frame clones only, not all of them. In the table there are over 150,000 clones, approximately 88% of which are singletons. Sequences were obtained from PBMCs. Every receptor here comes from a woman aged 25 to 39 in good health and CMV-seronegative.

The chain carries TRBV30 and TRBJ1-6; 7 bases match TRBD1. This CDR3 has 21 amino acids. Trimming at V came to 3 bases and at J to 0 bases, leaving 20 bases not matched to a gene. Germline lookup yields CDR1 GTSNPN and CDR2 SVGIG (reference sequence). CDR3 sequence (DNA): TGTGCCTGGAGCCCTCCCCATCCGGGACAGCGATTGAGCTCCTATAATTCACCCCTCCACTTT. It is translated as CAWSPPHPGQRLSSYNSPLHF.

V usage is TRBV27 and J usage is TRBJ1-5, with D tentatively TRBD1 (5 bases). The V end lost 3 bases, the J end lost 6 bases, and 12 bases lay between the germline ends. Per the germline V gene, CDR1 is MNHEY and CDR2 is SMNVEV (reference sequence). The CDR3 extends over 14 amino acids. In nucleotides, the CDR3 is TGTGCCAGCAGTTTTTTAGGGGCCGGTCAGCCCCAGCATTTT. Protein product: CASSFLGAGQPQHF.

Comment on this clone: At one end, the junction sequence differs from germline, possibly due to a read error. The chain is built from TRBV6-5 and TRBJ1-1; TRBD1 might be the D (6 bases). CDR1 is MNHEY and CDR2 is SVGAGI in the germline V gene. The CDR3 consists of 13 residues. The CDR3 protein is CASSEAGGHPNTF. Written as DNA, the CDR3 is TGTGCCAGCAGTGAAGCTGGGGGACACCCGAACACCTTT.

The chain has TRBV10-2 and TRBJ2-7, with 7 bases that match TRBD1. V was pared by 4 bases and J by 3 bases, with 9 bases of the junction left unmatched. The CDR3 has 15 residues. The germline V gene encodes CDR1 WSHSY and CDR2 SAAADI. CDR3 sequence reads: CASSADTGVVYEQYF. DNA for the CDR3: TGCGCCAGCAGTGCGGATACAGGGGTCGTCTACGAGCAGTACTTC.

This clone was found once. V and J are TRBV28 and TRBJ1-2; D uncertain. Germline V gene lookup returns CDR1 MDHEN and CDR2 SYDVKM. This CDR3 is built from 11 residues. Trimming took 7 bases from V and 2 from J, leaving 5 bases between them. The CDR3 DNA is TGTGCCAGCACACAGAACTATGGCTACACCTTC. It specifies CASTQNYGYTF.

CDR3 sequence reads: CASSLSGSLHF. CDR3 bases: TGCGCCAGCAGCTTGTCGGGTTCCCTCCACTTT. The chain employs TRBV5-1 and TRBJ1-6; no reliable D call. This CDR3 is 11 amino acids long. Germline CDR1 reads SGHRS; CDR2 reads YFSETQ. Trimming pared 1 base from V and 14 bases from J, leaving 7 bases between.

For the CDR3, the DNA is TGTGCCAGAAGCCAGATCCCAGGGGGCGGTTACGAGCAGTACTTC. Translating gives CARSQIPGGGYEQYF. The chain joins TRBV5-3 to TRBJ2-7, with 8 bases aligning to TRBD1. TRBV5-3 is designated an ORF whose function remains uncertain. The J segment lost 4 bases and the V segment lost 4 bases, leaving 10 bases of the junction unmatched. The length of the CDR3 is 15 residues.